What follows are 3 T cell receptor beta chains derived from one specimen sequenced in a study of long-term antiretroviral therapy in people with HIV. Version v3.0 of the immunoSEQ assay was performed at survey level. TCRdb keeps only in-frame clones here, not all; method: immunoSEQ multiplex PCR. Among fewer than 25,000 clones listed, approximately 87% were seen once. The sample was unsorted PBMCs, taken about 2.7 years after starting antiretroviral therapy. The receptors come from a woman in her forties or fifties with HIV.

This chain uses TRBV11-2 with TRBJ2-7, with 14 bases aligning to TRBD2. J was trimmed by 9 bases and V by 5 bases; bases with no gene match: 6. The CDR3 sequence is 14 residues long. Germline CDR1 is SGHAT and CDR2 is FQNNGV. CDR3 in DNA: TGTGCCAGCAGCCCGGGGACTAGCGGGAGAGTGCAGTACTTC. It translates to CASSPGTSGRVQYF.

J is TRBJ2-1 and V is TRBV5-4, with D perhaps being TRBD1 or TRBD2 (8 bases each). V dropped 4 bases and J dropped 8 bases, with 34 bases sitting between them. There are 20 residues in the CDR3. The germline CDR1 and CDR2 sequences are SGHNT and YYREEE (reference sequence). The CDR3 coding sequence is TGTGCCAGCAGCCCGGGGGGGGGCAGGGGGCTACCCGGGCGGAGGGATGAGCAGTTCTTC. Translating it yields CASSPGGGRGLPGRRDEQFF.

The chain combines TRBV10-3 with TRBJ2-2, with TRBD2 identical over 13 bases. J gave up 0 bases and V 8 bases, and 9 bases lay outside the gene matches. This CDR3 spans 18 amino acids. CDR1 and CDR2 from the germline V gene are ENHRY and SYGVKD. DNA of the CDR3: TGTGCCATCCGAGGGACTAGCGGGACCCCTCCGAACACCGGGGAGCTGTTTTTT. Amino acids: CAIRGTSGTPPNTGELFF.